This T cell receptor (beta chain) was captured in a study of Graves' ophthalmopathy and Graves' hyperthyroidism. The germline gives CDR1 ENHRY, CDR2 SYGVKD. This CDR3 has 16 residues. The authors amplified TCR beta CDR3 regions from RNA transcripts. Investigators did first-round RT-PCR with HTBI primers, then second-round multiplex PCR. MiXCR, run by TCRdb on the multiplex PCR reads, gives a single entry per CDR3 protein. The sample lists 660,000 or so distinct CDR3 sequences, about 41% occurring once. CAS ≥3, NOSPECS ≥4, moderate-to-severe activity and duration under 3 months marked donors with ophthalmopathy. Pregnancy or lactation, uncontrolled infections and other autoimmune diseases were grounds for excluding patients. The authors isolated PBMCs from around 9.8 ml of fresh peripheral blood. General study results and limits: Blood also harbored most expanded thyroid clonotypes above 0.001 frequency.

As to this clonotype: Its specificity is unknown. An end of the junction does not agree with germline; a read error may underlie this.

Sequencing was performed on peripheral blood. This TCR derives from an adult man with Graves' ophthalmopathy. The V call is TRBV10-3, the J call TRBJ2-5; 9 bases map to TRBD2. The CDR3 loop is CASSYFSGSLQETQYF. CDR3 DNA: TGTGCCAGCAGTTATTTTAGCGGGAGTCTCCAAGAGACCCAGTACTTC.